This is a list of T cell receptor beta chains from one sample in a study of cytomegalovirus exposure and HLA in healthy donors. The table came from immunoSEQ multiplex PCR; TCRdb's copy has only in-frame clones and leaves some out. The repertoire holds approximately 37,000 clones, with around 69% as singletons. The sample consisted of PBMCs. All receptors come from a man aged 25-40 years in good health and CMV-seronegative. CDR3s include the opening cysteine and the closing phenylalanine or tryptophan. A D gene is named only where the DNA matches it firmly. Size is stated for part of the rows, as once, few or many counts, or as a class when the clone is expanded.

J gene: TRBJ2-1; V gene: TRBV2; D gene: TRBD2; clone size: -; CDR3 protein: CASSEALGRTSGAASYNEQFF; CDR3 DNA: TGTGCCAGCAGTGAAGCGCTTGGGCGGACGAGCGGGGCGGCCTCCTACAATGAGCAGTTCTTC
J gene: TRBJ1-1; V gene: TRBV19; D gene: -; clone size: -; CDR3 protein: CASKSPGNTEAFF; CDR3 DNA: TGTGCCAGTAAGAGTCCAGGGAACACTGAAGCTTTCTTT
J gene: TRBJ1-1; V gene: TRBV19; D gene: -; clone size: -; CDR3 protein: CALKGHHTEAFF; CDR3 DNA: TGTGCCCTGAAGGGACACCACACTGAAGCTTTCTTT
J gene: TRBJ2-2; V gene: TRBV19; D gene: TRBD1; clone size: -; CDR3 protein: CASSIVGTGVTGELFF; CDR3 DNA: TGTGCCAGTAGTATAGTAGGGACAGGGGTCACCGGGGAGCTGTTTTTT
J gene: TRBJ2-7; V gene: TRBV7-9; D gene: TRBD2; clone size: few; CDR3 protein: CSSSSSGSVDEQYF; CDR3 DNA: TGTTCCAGCAGCTCTAGCGGGAGTGTCGACGAGCAGTACTTC
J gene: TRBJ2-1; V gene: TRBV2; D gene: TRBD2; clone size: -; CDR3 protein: CASSVLRESGEQFF; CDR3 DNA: TGTGCCAGCAGTGTGTTGCGGGAGTCGGGTGAGCAGTTCTTC
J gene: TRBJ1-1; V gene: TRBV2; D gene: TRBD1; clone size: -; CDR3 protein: CASSPDRQGVPFF; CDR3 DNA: TGTGCCAGCAGTCCAGACCGACAGGGAGTACCTTTCTTT
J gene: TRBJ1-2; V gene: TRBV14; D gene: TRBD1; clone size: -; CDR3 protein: CASSQTDRVGDGYTF; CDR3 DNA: TGTGCCAGCAGCCAAACCGACAGGGTAGGGGATGGCTACACCTTC
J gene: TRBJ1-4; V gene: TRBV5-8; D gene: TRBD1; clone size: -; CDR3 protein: CASSPGQVTTNEKLFF; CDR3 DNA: TGTGCCAGCAGCCCAGGACAGGTGACAACTAATGAAAAACTGTTTTTT
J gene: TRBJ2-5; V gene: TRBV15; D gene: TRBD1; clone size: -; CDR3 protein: CATSLGTGRRETQYF; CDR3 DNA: TGTGCCACCAGCTTGGGGACAGGGCGACGAGAGACCCAGTACTTC
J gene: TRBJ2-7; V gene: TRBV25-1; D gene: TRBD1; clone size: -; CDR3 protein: CASSRDDRAEQYF; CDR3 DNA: TGTGCCAGCAGCAGAGACGACAGGGCCGAGCAGTACTTC
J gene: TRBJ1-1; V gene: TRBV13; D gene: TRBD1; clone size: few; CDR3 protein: CASSLKGARGTEAFF; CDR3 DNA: TGTGCCAGCAGCTTAAAGGGGGCCAGGGGGACTGAAGCTTTCTTT
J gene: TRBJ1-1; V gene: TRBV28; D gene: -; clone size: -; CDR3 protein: CASSSLREGLANTEAFF; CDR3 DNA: TGTGCCAGCAGTTCCCTTCGGGAAGGCTTGGCGAACACTGAAGCTTTCTTT
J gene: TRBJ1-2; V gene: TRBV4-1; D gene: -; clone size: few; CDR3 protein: CASSPYFGQLSGQRYGYTF; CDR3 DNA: TGCGCCAGCAGCCCATACTTTGGACAGCTTTCCGGACAGCGGTATGGCTACACCTTC
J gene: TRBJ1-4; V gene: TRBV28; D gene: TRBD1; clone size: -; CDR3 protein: CASSLHPRTGGGPGKRRNEKLFF; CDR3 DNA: TGTGCCAGCAGTTTACACCCAAGGACAGGGGGCGGACCAGGGAAGAGGAGGAATGAAAAACTGTTTTTT
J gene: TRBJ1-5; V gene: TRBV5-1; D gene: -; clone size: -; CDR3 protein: CASSLGEGNQPQHF; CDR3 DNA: TGCGCCAGCAGCTTGGGGGAGGGTAACCAGCCCCAGCATTTT
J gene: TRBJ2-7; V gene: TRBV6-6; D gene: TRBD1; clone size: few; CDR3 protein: CASSYWDSSYEQYF; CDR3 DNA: TGTGCCAGCAGTTACTGGGACAGCTCCTACGAGCAGTACTTC
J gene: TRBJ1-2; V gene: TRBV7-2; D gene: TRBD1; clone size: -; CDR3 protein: CASSLGGQGAGGYTF; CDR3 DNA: TGTGCCAGCAGCTTAGGGGGACAGGGGGCAGGTGGCTACACCTTC
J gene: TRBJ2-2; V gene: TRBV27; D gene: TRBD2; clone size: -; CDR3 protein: CASSSLAGDTGELFF; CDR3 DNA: TGTGCCAGCAGTTCACTAGCGGGAGACACCGGGGAGCTGTTTTTT
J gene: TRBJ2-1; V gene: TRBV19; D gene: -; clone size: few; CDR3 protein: CASSTPKQGSYNEQFF; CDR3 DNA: TGTGCCAGTAGTACCCCTAAACAGGGTTCCTACAATGAGCAGTTCTTC